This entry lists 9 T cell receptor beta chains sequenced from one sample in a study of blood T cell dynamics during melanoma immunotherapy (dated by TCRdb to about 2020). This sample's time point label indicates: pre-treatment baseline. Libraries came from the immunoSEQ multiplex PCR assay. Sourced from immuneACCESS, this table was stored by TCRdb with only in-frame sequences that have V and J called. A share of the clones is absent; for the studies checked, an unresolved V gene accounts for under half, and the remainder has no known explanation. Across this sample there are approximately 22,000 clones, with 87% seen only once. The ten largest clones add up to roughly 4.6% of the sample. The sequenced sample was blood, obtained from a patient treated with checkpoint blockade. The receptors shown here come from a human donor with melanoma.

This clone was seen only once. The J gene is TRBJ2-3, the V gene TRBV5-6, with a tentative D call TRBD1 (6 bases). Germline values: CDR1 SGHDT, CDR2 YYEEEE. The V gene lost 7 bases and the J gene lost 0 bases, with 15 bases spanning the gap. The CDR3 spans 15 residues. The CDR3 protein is CASALFGTSTDTQYF. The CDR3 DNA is TGTGCCAGCGCCCTGTTTGGGACAAGCACAGATACGCAGTATTTT.

The CDR3 bases are TGTGCCAGCAGCCCCAGGCATAGCAATCAGCCCCAGCATTTT. Its translation is CASSPRHSNQPQHF. This chain joins TRBV6-4 and TRBJ1-5; D call uncertain. This CDR3 has 14 amino acids. The V gene's germline CDR1 is MRHNA and CDR2 SNTAGT. The V end lost 6 bases, the J end lost 0 bases, and 9 bases lay between the germline ends.

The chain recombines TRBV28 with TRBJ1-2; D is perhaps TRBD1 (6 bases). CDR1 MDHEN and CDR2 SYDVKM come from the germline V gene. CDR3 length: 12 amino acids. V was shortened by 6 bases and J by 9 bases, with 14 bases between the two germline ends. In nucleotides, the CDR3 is TGTGCCAGCAGCTGGGTCGGGGGCAGCTACACCTTC. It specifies CASSWVGGSYTF.

As DNA, the CDR3 is TGTGCCACGTCCGGCAGGGGTTTTGTCGAGCAGTACTTC. Protein sequence: CATSGRGFVEQYF. The chain carries TRBV19 and TRBJ2-7; perhaps TRBD1 as D (6 bases). This CDR3 contains 13 residues. Germline-derived CDR1 and CDR2 are LNHDA and SQIVND (reference sequence). The V gene lost 10 bases and the J gene lost 6 bases, with 19 bases spanning the gap.

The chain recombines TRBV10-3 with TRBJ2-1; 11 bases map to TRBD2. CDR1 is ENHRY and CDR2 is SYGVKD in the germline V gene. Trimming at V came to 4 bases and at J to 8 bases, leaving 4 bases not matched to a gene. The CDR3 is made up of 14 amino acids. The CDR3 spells CAISGTSGSDEQFF. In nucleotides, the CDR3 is TGTGCCATCAGTGGAACTAGCGGGAGCGATGAGCAGTTCTTC.

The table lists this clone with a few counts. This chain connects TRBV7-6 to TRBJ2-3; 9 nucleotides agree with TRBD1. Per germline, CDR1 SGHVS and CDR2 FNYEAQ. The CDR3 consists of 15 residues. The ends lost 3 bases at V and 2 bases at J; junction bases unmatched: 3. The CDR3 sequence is CASSFGTGFTDTQYF. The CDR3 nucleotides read TGTGCCAGCAGCTTCGGGACAGGGTTCACAGATACGCAGTATTTT.

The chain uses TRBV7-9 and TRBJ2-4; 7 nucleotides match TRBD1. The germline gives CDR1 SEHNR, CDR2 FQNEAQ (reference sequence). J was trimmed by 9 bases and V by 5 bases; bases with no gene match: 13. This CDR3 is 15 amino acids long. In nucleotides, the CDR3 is TGTGCCAGCAGCCCGCCGGACCGCCGACAGGGCATTCAGTACTTC. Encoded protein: CASSPPDRRQGIQYF.

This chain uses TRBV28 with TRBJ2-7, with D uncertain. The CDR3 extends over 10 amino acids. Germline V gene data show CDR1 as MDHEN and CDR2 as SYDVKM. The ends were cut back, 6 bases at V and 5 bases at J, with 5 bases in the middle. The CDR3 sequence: CASRDNEQYF. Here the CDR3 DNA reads TGTGCCAGCAGAGATAACGAGCAGTACTTC.

CDR3 sequence: CASSYSAGMNTEAFF. The CDR3 nucleotides are TGTGCCAGCAGTTACTCCGCCGGAATGAACACTGAAGCTTTCTTT. This rearrangement joins TRBV6-5 to TRBJ1-1; D remains ambiguous. Germline V CDR1 and CDR2: MNHEY, SVGAGI. CDR3 length: 15 amino acids. Between the trimmed V and J ends, which lost 0 bases and 0 bases, there was a span of 8 bases.